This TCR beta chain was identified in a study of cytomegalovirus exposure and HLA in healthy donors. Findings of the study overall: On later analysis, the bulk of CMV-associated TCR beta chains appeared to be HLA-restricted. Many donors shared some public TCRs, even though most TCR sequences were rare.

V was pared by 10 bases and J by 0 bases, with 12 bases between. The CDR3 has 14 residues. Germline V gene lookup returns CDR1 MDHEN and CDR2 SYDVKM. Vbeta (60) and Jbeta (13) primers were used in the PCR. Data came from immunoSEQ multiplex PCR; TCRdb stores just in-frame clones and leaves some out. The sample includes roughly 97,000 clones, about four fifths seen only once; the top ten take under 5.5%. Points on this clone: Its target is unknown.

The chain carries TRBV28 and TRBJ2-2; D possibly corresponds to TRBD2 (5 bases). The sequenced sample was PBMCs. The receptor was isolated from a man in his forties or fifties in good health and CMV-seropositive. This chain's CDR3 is CATREGTNTGELFF. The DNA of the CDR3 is TGTGCCACCCGGGAAGGTACGAACACCGGGGAGCTGTTTTTT.